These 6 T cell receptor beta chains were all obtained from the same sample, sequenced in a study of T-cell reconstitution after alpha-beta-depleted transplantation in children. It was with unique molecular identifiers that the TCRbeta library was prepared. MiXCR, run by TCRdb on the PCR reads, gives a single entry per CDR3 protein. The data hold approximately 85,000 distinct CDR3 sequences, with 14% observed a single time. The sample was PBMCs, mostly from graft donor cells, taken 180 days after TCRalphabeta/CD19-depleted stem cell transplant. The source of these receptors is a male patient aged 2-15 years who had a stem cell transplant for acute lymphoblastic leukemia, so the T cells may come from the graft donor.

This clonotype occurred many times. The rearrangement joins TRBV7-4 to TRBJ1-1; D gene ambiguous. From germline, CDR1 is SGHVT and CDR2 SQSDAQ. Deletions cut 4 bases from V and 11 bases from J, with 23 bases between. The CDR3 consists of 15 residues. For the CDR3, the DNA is TGTGCCAGCAGCTCATCCAATACGGACCTCAGGAGGGCTTTCTTT. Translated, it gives CASSSSNTDLRRAFF.

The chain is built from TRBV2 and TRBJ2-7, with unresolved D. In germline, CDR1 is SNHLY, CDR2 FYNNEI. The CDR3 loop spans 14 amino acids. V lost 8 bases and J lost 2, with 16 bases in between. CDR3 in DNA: TGTGCCAGCGAAGTAGAATTAGGGCCCTACGAGCAGTACTTC. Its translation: CASEVELGPYEQYF.

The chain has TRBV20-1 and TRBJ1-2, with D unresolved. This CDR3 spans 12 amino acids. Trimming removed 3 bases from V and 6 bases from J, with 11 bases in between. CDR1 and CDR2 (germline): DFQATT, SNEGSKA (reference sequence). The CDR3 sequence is CSASKGEDGYTF. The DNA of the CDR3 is TGCAGTGCTAGTAAGGGAGAGGATGGCTACACCTTC.

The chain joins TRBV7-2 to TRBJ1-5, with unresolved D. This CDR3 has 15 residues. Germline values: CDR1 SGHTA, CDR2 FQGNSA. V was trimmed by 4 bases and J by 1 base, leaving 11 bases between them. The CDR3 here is CASSYGGRSNQPQHF. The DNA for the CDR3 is TGTGCCAGCAGCTATGGAGGCAGAAGCAATCAGCCCCAGCATTTT. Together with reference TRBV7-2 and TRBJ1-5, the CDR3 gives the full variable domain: GAGVSQSPSNKVTEKGKDVELRCDPISGHTALYWYRQSLGQGLEFLIYFQGNSAPDKSGLPSDRFSAERTGGSVSTLTIQRTQQEDSAVYLCASSYGGRSNQPQHFGDGTRLSIL.

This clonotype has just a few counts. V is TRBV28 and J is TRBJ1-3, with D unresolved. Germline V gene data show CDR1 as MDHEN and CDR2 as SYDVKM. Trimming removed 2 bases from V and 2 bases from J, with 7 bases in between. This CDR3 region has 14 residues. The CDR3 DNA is TGTGCCAGCAGTTTACGGGGTACTGGAAACACCATATATTTT. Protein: CASSLRGTGNTIYF. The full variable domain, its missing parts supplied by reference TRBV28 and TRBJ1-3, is DVKVTQSSRYLVKRTGEKVFLECVQDMDHENMFWYRQDPGLGLRLIYFSYDVKMKEKGDIPEGYSVSREKKERFSLILESASTNQTSMYLCASSLRGTGNTIYFGEGSWLTVV.

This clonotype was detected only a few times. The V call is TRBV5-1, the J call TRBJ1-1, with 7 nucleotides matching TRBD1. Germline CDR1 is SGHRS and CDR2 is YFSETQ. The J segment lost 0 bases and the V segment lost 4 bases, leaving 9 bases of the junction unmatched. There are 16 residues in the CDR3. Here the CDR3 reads CASSPYRGPMNTEAFF. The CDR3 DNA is TGCGCCAGCAGCCCCTACAGGGGCCCGATGAACACTGAAGCTTTCTTT.